A single sample gave rise to the 21 T cell receptor beta chains below, sequenced in a study of cytomegalovirus exposure and HLA in healthy donors. PCR was performed using 60 Vbeta and 13 Jbeta primers. The table came from immunoSEQ multiplex PCR; TCRdb's copy has only in-frame clones and leaves some out. This specimen shows under 90,000 clones; the ten leading clones hold 6% to 8%. Sequencing input: PBMCs. The receptors were sampled from a female donor in good health and CMV-seropositive.

This chain uses TRBV20-1 with TRBJ1-2; D not certain. Germline values: CDR1 DFQATT, CDR2 SNEGSKA (reference sequence). V lost 1 base to trimming and J lost 9 bases, with 9 bases between them. The CDR3 extends over 11 amino acids. CDR3 residues: CSARVTSRYTF. In nucleotides, the CDR3 is TGCAGTGCTAGAGTGACATCGCGCTACACCTTC.

The chain couples TRBV18 to TRBJ1-4, with a possible D match to TRBD1 (6 bases). Trimming took 3 bases from V and 7 from J, leaving 6 bases between them. CDR1 KGHSH and CDR2 LQKENI come from the germline V gene. The CDR3 length is 12 residues. The CDR3 DNA follows: TGTGCCAGCTCACCGGACAGTGAAAAACTGTTTTTT. Its translation is CASSPDSEKLFF.

The CDR3 spells CASSMTTSRGETQYF. As DNA, the CDR3 is TGTGCCAGCAGCATGACGACTAGCCGAGGAGAGACCCAGTACTTC. The rearrangement links TRBV7-2 to TRBJ2-5; 7 nucleotides align to TRBD2. V gave up 5 bases and J gave up 4 bases; unmatched junction bases: 10. The CDR3 contains 15 residues. Per germline, CDR1 SGHTA and CDR2 FQGNSA. Complete variable domain (other parts from reference TRBV7-2 and TRBJ2-5): GAGVSQSPSNKVTEKGKDVELRCDPISGHTALYWYRQSLGQGLEFLIYFQGNSAPDKSGLPSDRFSAERTGGSVSTLTIQRTQQEDSAVYLCASSMTTSRGETQYFGPGTRLLVL.

J is TRBJ2-5 and V is TRBV2, with TRBD1 identical over 8 bases. The CDR3 is 13 residues long. CDR1 and CDR2 from the germline V gene are SNHLY and FYNNEI. The ends lost 5 bases at V and 3 bases at J; junction bases unmatched: 2. CDR3 amino acids: CASSRQGKETQYF. Written as DNA, the CDR3 is TGTGCCAGCAGTCGACAGGGGAAAGAGACCCAGTACTTC. Full variable domain (remainder filled in from reference TRBV2 and TRBJ2-5): EPEVTQTPSHQVTQMGQEVILRCVPISNHLYFYWYRQILGQKVEFLVSFYNNEISEKSEIFDDQFSVERPDGSNFTLKIRSTKLEDSAMYFCASSRQGKETQYFGPGTRLLVL.

The chain is built from TRBV19 and TRBJ2-3; weak D call: TRBD2 (5 bases). The V gene lost 4 bases and the J gene lost 0 bases, with 8 bases spanning the gap. This CDR3 is 14 amino acids long. Germline V lookup: CDR1 LNHDA, CDR2 SQIVND (reference sequence). The CDR3 loop reads CASSRGDSTDTQYF. The CDR3, as DNA: TGTGCCAGTAGTAGGGGAGATAGCACAGATACGCAGTATTTT.

The rearrangement uses TRBV7-2 and TRBJ2-3; TRBD2 aligns across 9 bases. The CDR3 extends over 18 amino acids. The germline V gene has CDR1 SGHTA and CDR2 FQGNSA. V lost 2 bases, J lost 0 bases, and 9 bases stayed unmatched. The CDR3 DNA sequence: TGTGCCAGCAGCTTAACAGCGGGAGGTGGGGGGAGCACAGATACGCAGTATTTT. Its protein product is CASSLTAGGGGSTDTQYF.

The chain links TRBV29-1 to TRBJ2-5, with D possibly matching TRBD2 (7 bases). V was cut by 3 bases and J by 5 bases, with 22 bases left in between. The CDR3 length is 16 residues. The germline V gene encodes CDR1 SQVTM and CDR2 ANQGSEA. CDR3 sequence: CSVDFEAGAGWETQYF. CDR3 nucleotides: TGCAGCGTTGACTTCGAGGCGGGGGCGGGTTGGGAGACCCAGTACTTC.

The CDR3 nucleotides are TGTGCCTCCAACCCGGGTACAGGGGAGTCCGAGCAGTACTTC. Translating it yields CASNPGTGESEQYF. The rearrangement joins TRBV4-2 to TRBJ2-7; 7 positions match TRBD1. Germline CDR1 is LGHNA and CDR2 is YNFKEQ. Trimming removed 11 bases from V and 6 bases from J; junction bases left unmatched: 16. This CDR3 has 14 residues.

This CDR3 reads CASSSGTSNADTQYF. DNA of the CDR3: TGTGCCAGCAGCTCGGGGACTAGTAACGCAGATACGCAGTATTTT. The genes are TRBV7-3 and TRBJ2-3; 8 bases align to TRBD2. The germline CDR1 and CDR2 sequences are SGHTA and FQGTGA. V dropped 4 bases and J dropped 4; count of bases not matched to a gene: 7. There are 15 residues in the CDR3.

The gene calls are TRBV7-6 and TRBJ2-5, with TRBD1 identical over 9 bases. The V gene's germline CDR1 is SGHVS and CDR2 FNYEAQ. Germline trimming cut 3 bases from V and 4 bases from J; bases unmatched to any gene: 6. The CDR3 length is 15 residues. The CDR3 region is CASSFLQGAGETQYF. Written as DNA, the CDR3 is TGTGCCAGCAGCTTCCTACAGGGGGCAGGAGAGACCCAGTACTTC.

This sequence joins TRBV25-1 and TRBJ1-1, with a weak D call TRBD1 (5 bases). V was cut by 8 bases and J by 3 bases, with 10 bases left in between. Germline CDR1 MGHDK, CDR2 SYGVNS. CDR3 length: 12 residues. The DNA for the CDR3 is TGTGCCAGCCAAGGGGTGGACACTGAAGCTTTCTTT. Translating gives CASQGVDTEAFF.

This chain links TRBV5-3 with TRBJ2-5; 10 bases agree with TRBD2. TRBV5-3 is recorded as an ORF, its role being uncertain. The CDR3 is 19 amino acids. V was clipped by 0 bases and J by 2 bases; unmatched bases: 13. CDR3 sequence reads: CARSLVGLAGVVNQETQYF. Here the CDR3 DNA reads TGTGCCAGAAGCTTGGTGGGGCTAGCGGGAGTAGTGAATCAAGAGACCCAGTACTTC.

The chain combines TRBV27 with TRBJ2-2, with D hard to call. CDR3 length: 13 residues. Trimming removed 6 bases from V and 0 bases from J, with 5 bases in between. Germline V gene lookup returns CDR1 MNHEY and CDR2 SMNVEV (reference sequence). DNA for the CDR3: TGTGCCAGCAGCCGAGCGAACACCGGGGAGCTGTTTTTT. This gives the protein CASSRANTGELFF.

The V call is TRBV6-6, the J call TRBJ1-6, with 10 bases fitting TRBD1. Germline V CDR1 and CDR2: MNHNY, SVGAGI (reference sequence). After removal of 2 bases from V and 7 bases from J, the junction contained 5 bases not matched to a gene. The CDR3 is 16 residues long. The DNA for the CDR3 is TGTGCCAGCAGTTACCGACAGGGGGCTCGAAATTCACCCCTCCACTTT. As protein: CASSYRQGARNSPLHF.

V is TRBV2 and J is TRBJ2-7; D is possibly TRBD2 (7 bases). The V end was cut by 7 bases, the J end by 4 bases, with 20 bases between. Per germline, CDR1 SNHLY and CDR2 FYNNEI. The CDR3 contains 15 residues. For the CDR3, the DNA is TGTGCCAGCACCGAAACCGGGGGGCAAAGGTACGAGCAGTACTTC. Translation: CASTETGGQRYEQYF.

The CDR3 DNA follows: TGTGCCAGTACGGTGACAGGGATTGACACTGAAGCTTTCTTT. Translated, it gives CASTVTGIDTEAFF. The chain combines TRBV19 with TRBJ1-1; 7 bases line up with TRBD1. In germline, CDR1 is LNHDA, CDR2 SQIVND (reference sequence). V lost 7 bases and J lost 3; bases outside the gene matches: 8. CDR3 size: 14 residues.

CDR3 sequence (DNA): TGTGCCAGTAACATCCAGCCCCAGCATTTT. Translating gives CASNIQPQHF. The rearrangement uses TRBV19 and TRBJ1-5; D is unclear. The CDR3 sequence is 10 residues long. CDR1 is LNHDA, CDR2 SQIVND, per germline (reference sequence). V was shortened by 7 bases and J by 7 bases, with 5 bases between the two germline ends.

The chain recombines TRBV6-1 with TRBJ1-5; 7 bases line up with TRBD1. V lost 8 bases, J lost 3 bases, and 7 bases stayed unmatched. The V gene's germline CDR1 is MNHNS and CDR2 SASEGT. The CDR3 totals 14 residues. The CDR3 reads CASDRALSNQPQHF. CDR3 nucleotides: TGTGCCAGCGACAGGGCCCTCTCCAATCAGCCCCAGCATTTT.

This chain links TRBV19 with TRBJ2-2; 10 bases are a match to TRBD2. From germline, CDR1 is LNHDA and CDR2 SQIVND (reference sequence). There are 16 residues in the CDR3. After removal of 2 bases from V and 7 bases from J, the junction contained 7 bases not matched to a gene. The CDR3 region has the DNA TGTGCCAGTAGTATAAAAGCGGGGGGGCGAGGCGGGGAGCTGTTTTTT. It encodes CASSIKAGGRGGELFF.

CDR3 sequence: CASSPGLAGVRYF. The CDR3 DNA is TGTGCCAGCAGCCCGGGACTAGCGGGAGTTCGGTATTTT. V is TRBV7-2 and J is TRBJ2-3, with 14 bases that match TRBD2. Trimming at V came to 5 bases and at J to 14 bases, leaving 6 bases not matched to a gene. The germline V gene encodes CDR1 SGHTA and CDR2 FQGNSA. CDR3 length equals 13 residues.

The J gene is TRBJ2-7, the V gene TRBV7-2, with TRBD1 identical over 7 bases. J was trimmed by 2 bases and V by 2 bases; bases with no gene match: 15. The germline CDR1 and CDR2 sequences are SGHTA and FQGNSA. CDR3 size: 18 residues. CDR3 nucleotide sequence: TGTGCCAGCAGCTTACAACCCTTGAGGGGCACAGGGGCCTACGAGCAGTACTTC. Translation gives CASSLQPLRGTGAYEQYF.